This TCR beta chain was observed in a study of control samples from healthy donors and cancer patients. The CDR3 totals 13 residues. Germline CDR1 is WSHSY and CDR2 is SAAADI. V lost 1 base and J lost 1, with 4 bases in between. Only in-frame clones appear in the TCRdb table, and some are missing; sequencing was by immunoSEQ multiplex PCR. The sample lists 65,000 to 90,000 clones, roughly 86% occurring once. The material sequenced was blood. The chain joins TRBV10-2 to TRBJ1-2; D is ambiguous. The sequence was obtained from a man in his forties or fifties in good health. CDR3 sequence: CASSEYGNYGYTF. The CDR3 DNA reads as TGCGCCAGCAGTGAGTACGGTAACTATGGCTACACCTTC.